This TCR beta chain was captured by sequencing in a study of shared clonotypes between healthy human individuals. The overall study: Donors were a couple of women and a few men aged 18 to 49.

About this clone: Its specificity is unknown.

V was cut by 5 bases and J by 8 bases, with 12 bases left in between. The CDR3 is 13 residues long. Germline loops: CDR1 LNHDA, CDR2 SQIVND (reference sequence). Study-level results: Naive CD4 clonotype sharing across several donors was approximately 5%.

Only in-frame clones appear in the TCRdb table, and some are missing; sequencing was by immunoSEQ multiplex PCR. Of 2 million to 2.5 million clones detected, around 95% appear once; the ten largest clones hold 0.13%. The TCR sequence derives from a man aged 18 to 30 in good health. The sample comprised naive CD4+ T cells sorted from blood. Subset of the sample: CD45RA+ positively selected. J is TRBJ1-4 and V is TRBV19, with D maybe TRBD1 (5 bases). This chain's CDR3 is CASSVRVGEKLFF. For the CDR3, the DNA is TGTGCCAGTAGTGTCAGGGTAGGGGAAAAACTGTTTTTT.